Listed here are 10 T cell receptor beta chains from one sample, sequenced in a study of cytomegalovirus exposure and HLA in healthy donors. The PCR ran on 60 Vbeta and 13 Jbeta primers. Data came from immunoSEQ multiplex PCR; TCRdb stores just in-frame clones and leaves some out. This table holds about 140,000 clones, roughly 75% found once. Sequencing was performed on PBMCs. Every receptor here comes from a man aged 30-40 years in good health.

CDR3 DNA: TGTGCCAGCAGCCCACCCGGGGTTTCCGTGCAGTACTTC. Translating it yields CASSPPGVSVQYF. The V call is TRBV6-5, the J call TRBJ2-7; D perhaps matches TRBD2 (5 bases). V was trimmed by 6 bases and J by 9 bases, leaving 18 bases between them. This CDR3 comprises 13 residues. Germline assignment: CDR1 MNHEY and CDR2 SVGAGI.

The rearrangement joins TRBV4-1 to TRBJ2-3; 13 nucleotides line up with TRBD2. CDR3 size: 18 residues. The ends lost 0 bases at V and 1 base at J; junction bases unmatched: 4. Germline lookup yields CDR1 MGHRA and CDR2 YSYEKL. CDR3 sequence: CASSQELLAGGGTDTQYF. In DNA, the CDR3 is TGCGCCAGCAGCCAAGAGCTACTAGCGGGAGGGGGCACAGATACGCAGTATTTT.

This chain uses TRBV7-9 with TRBJ2-7; a possible D gene is TRBD2 (5 bases). The CDR3 is 14 amino acids. V lost 4 bases and J 2 bases, leaving 12 bases between the germline ends. Germline loops: CDR1 SEHNR, CDR2 FQNEAQ (reference sequence). This chain's CDR3 is CASSSPREAYEQYF. In DNA form, the CDR3 reads TGTGCCAGCAGCTCACCCCGGGAAGCCTACGAGCAGTACTTC.

The V gene is TRBV5-5, the J gene TRBJ1-1; D gene ambiguous. Germline V gives CDR1 SGHKS, CDR2 YYEKEE (reference sequence). The CDR3 contains 14 residues. The V and J ends lost 0 bases and 1 base respectively, with 7 bases between them. The CDR3 DNA follows: TGTGCCAGCAGCTTGGCTCAGGCGAACACTGAAGCTTTCTTT. Protein sequence: CASSLAQANTEAFF.

The chain joins TRBV10-3 to TRBJ1-5; 8 nucleotides match TRBD1. Germline V CDR1 and CDR2: ENHRY, SYGVKD. V shed 4 bases and J 7 bases; nucleotides not matched to a gene: 12. The CDR3 spans 16 residues. DNA of the CDR3: TGTGCCATCAGTGGGGGGGCAGGGGGCGCGGGGCAGCCCCAGCATTTT. Translated: CAISGGAGGAGQPQHF.

The table lists this clone with a few counts. The chain employs TRBV4-1 and TRBJ2-1, with D maybe TRBD1 (6 bases). The V gene's germline CDR1 is MGHRA and CDR2 YSYEKL. Trimming stripped 1 base from V and 12 bases from J, with 13 bases between. The CDR3 has 13 residues. This CDR3 is CASSQGTVRGQFF. In DNA, the CDR3 is TGCGCCAGCAGCCAAGGGACAGTTAGGGGGCAGTTCTTC.

A single count supports this clone. DNA of the CDR3: TGTGCCAGCAGCTTAGTTCAGGATTACGAGCAGTACTTC. Translated, it gives CASSLVQDYEQYF. This chain links TRBV7-2 with TRBJ2-7, with D unclear. The CDR3 loop spans 13 amino acids. V was pared by 1 base and J by 4 bases, with 8 bases between. Germline V lookup: CDR1 SGHTA, CDR2 FQGNSA.

This rearrangement joins TRBV6-5 to TRBJ2-3; TRBD2 is a possible D gene (5 bases). The V end was cut by 4 bases, the J end by 2 bases, with 10 bases between. CDR1 is MNHEY, CDR2 SVGAGI, per germline. The length of the CDR3 is 14 residues. This chain's CDR3 is CASSFEGLTDTQYF. CDR3 nucleotides: TGTGCCAGCAGTTTTGAGGGCCTCACAGATACGCAGTATTTT.

This clone was seen only once. Written as DNA, the CDR3 is TGTGCCAGCAGTTCTAGCGGGAGGATGAATGAGCAGTTCTTC. Amino acids: CASSSSGRMNEQFF. This rearrangement joins TRBV27 to TRBJ2-1, with 11 bases aligning to TRBD2. Trimming at V came to 4 bases and at J to 7 bases, leaving 3 bases not matched to a gene. This CDR3 is 14 amino acids long. Germline V CDR1 and CDR2: MNHEY, SMNVEV (reference sequence).

The chain carries TRBV27 and TRBJ1-3; 7 nucleotides match TRBD1. This CDR3 comprises 15 residues. V was clipped by 5 bases and J by 2 bases; unmatched bases: 6. Germline V gene lookup returns CDR1 MNHEY and CDR2 SMNVEV (reference sequence). CDR3 nucleotides: TGTGCCAGCAGTCCTCGACAGGGACCTGGAAACACCATATATTTT. Translating it yields CASSPRQGPGNTIYF.